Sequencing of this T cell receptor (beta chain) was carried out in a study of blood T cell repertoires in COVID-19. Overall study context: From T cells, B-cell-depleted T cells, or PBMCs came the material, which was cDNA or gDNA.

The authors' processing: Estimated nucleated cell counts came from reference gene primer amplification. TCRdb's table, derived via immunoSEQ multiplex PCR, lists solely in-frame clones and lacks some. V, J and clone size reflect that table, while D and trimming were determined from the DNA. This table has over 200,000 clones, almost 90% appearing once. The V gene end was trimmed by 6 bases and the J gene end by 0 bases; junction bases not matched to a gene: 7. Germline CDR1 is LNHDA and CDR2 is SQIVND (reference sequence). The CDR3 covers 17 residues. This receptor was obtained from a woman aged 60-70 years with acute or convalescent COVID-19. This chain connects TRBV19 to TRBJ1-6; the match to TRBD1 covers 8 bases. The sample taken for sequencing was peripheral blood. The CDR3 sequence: CASRYAGGNSYNSPLHF. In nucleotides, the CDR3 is TGTGCCAGTAGATACGCAGGGGGCAACTCCTATAATTCACCCCTCCACTTT.